One and the same sample provided the 13 T cell receptor beta chains below, sequenced in a study of T-cell memory formation after mild COVID-19. Each CDR3 protein is one row after TCRdb ran MiXCR on the 5' RACE reads. The data show about 110,000 distinct CDR3 sequences, 22% seen once. Input material: PBMCs or a T cell subset sorted from them (not recorded which). These receptors originate from a young man who had mild COVID-19 (a few samples of this study predate the infection). Cell type and time point are not known.

This chain connects TRBV6-6 to TRBJ2-7; perhaps TRBD2 as D (5 bases). Per germline, CDR1 MNHNY and CDR2 SVGAGI (reference sequence). There are 13 residues in the CDR3. Trimming removed 5 bases from V and 4 bases from J, with 12 bases in between. This chain's CDR3 is CASSPPGGYEQYV. The CDR3 DNA sequence: TGTGCCAGCAGTCCCCCCGGCGGGTACGAGCAGTACGTC.

This clonotype was seen a few times. This rearrangement joins TRBV6-1 to TRBJ2-7, with 7 bases fitting TRBD2. V shed 6 bases and J 1 base; nucleotides not matched to a gene: 3. This CDR3 region has 13 residues. Per the germline V gene, CDR1 is MNHNS and CDR2 is SASEGT. The chain's CDR3 is CASRMGGSYEQYV. CDR3 in DNA: TGTGCCAGCAGAATGGGGGGGTCCTACGAGCAGTACGTC.

This clonotype was seen only a few times. The chain uses TRBV7-2 and TRBJ2-2; 7 nucleotides line up with TRBD2. Germline CDR1 reads SGHTA; CDR2 reads FQGNSA. This CDR3 is 19 amino acids long. V dropped 3 bases and J dropped 3; count of bases not matched to a gene: 16. CDR3 sequence reads: CASSFSSGVRLVDTGELFF. CDR3 nucleotides: TGTGCCAGCAGCTTTTCAAGCGGGGTCCGCCTAGTGGACACCGGGGAGCTGTTTTTT.

This clonotype was seen ten or more times. J is TRBJ2-5 and V is TRBV7-6; D uncertain. Trimming pared 4 bases from V and 5 bases from J, leaving 8 bases between. The CDR3 has 12 residues. CDR1 is SGHVS, CDR2 FNYEAQ, per germline. CDR3 sequence reads: CASSSLSETQYF. CDR3 nucleotides: TGTGCCAGCAGCTCTCTCTCGGAGACCCAGTACTTC.

This CDR3 reads CASSPRTSGEVGELFF. In DNA form, the CDR3 reads TGTGCCAGCAGCCCAAGGACTAGCGGGGAAGTCGGGGAGCTGTTTTTT. This chain uses TRBV7-9 with TRBJ2-2; 12 positions match TRBD2. The length of the CDR3 is 16 residues. From germline, CDR1 is SEHNR and CDR2 FQNEAQ (reference sequence). The trim removed 5 bases at V and 7 bases at J, leaving 8 bases unmatched.

This clonotype turned up a few times. The chain recombines TRBV6-5 with TRBJ2-7, with 9 nucleotides matching TRBD1. The CDR3 runs to 15 residues. The J segment lost 3 bases and the V segment lost 5 bases, leaving 8 bases of the junction unmatched. CDR1 and CDR2 (germline): MNHEY, SVGAGI. The CDR3 here is CASSVQGQGGYEQYF. The CDR3 nucleotides read TGTGCCAGCAGTGTCCAGGGACAGGGAGGCTACGAGCAGTACTTC.

The V gene is TRBV11-2, the J gene TRBJ2-4; D not certain. V was shortened by 3 bases and J by 0 bases, with 18 bases between the two germline ends. The germline V gene has CDR1 SGHAT and CDR2 FQNNGV. CDR3 length: 18 amino acids. CDR3 nucleotide sequence: TGTGCCAGCAGCTTGGAGACGGATGAAGGTTTAGCCAAAAACATTCAGTACTTC. As protein: CASSLETDEGLAKNIQYF.

The chain joins TRBV7-2 to TRBJ2-3; 11 bases agree with TRBD2. The V and J ends lost 2 bases and 2 bases, in that order; junction bases with no gene match: 6. The CDR3 has 17 residues. Germline V gene data show CDR1 as SGHTA and CDR2 as FQGNSA. The CDR3 region has the DNA TGTGCCAGCAGCTTATACCCACTAGCGGGGGTCACAGATACGCAGTATTTT. Translation gives CASSLYPLAGVTDTQYF.

The chain recombines TRBV11-2 with TRBJ2-5; TRBD1 matches at 9 bases. Germline V gene lookup returns CDR1 SGHAT and CDR2 FQNNGV. This CDR3 is 16 amino acids long. The junction had 12 bases not matched to a gene; V was cut back by 5 bases and J by 5 bases. This CDR3 is CASSPWTGAGRETQYF. CDR3 nucleotide sequence: TGTGCCAGCAGCCCTTGGACAGGGGCGGGCCGGGAGACCCAGTACTTC. Combining the CDR3 with reference TRBV11-2 and TRBJ2-5 gives the whole variable domain EAGVAQSPRYKIIEKRQSVAFWCNPISGHATLYWYQQILGQGPKLLIQFQNNGVVDDSQLPKDRFSAERLKGVDSTLKIQPAKLEDSAVYLCASSPWTGAGRETQYFGPGTRLLVL.

The CDR3 DNA follows: TGTGCCAGCAGCCCGACATCGAACAATCAGCCCCAGCATTTT. Amino acid sequence: CASSPTSNNQPQHF. V gene TRBV6-2 or TRBV6-3 combines with J gene TRBJ1-5; D remains unclear. The CDR3 is made up of 14 amino acids. Trimming pared 6 bases from V and 3 bases from J, leaving 12 bases between. Germline V gives CDR1 MNHEY, CDR2 SVGEGT.

The chain carries TRBV11-2 and TRBJ2-1; 9 nucleotides agree with TRBD1. Germline V gene sequence: CDR1 SGHAT, CDR2 FQNNGV. V shed 3 bases, J shed 9 bases, and the junction held 18 bases outside the gene matches. CDR3 length equals 18 residues. CDR3 region: CASSFGERRTGAYGEQFF. The CDR3 nucleotides read TGTGCCAGCAGCTTTGGGGAGAGGCGGACAGGGGCGTACGGTGAGCAGTTCTTC.

This sequence joins TRBV7-2 and TRBJ1-5; D is unresolved. Looked up from germline, CDR1 is SGHTA and CDR2 is FQGNSA. The ends were cut back, 2 bases at V and 6 bases at J, with 14 bases in the middle. The CDR3 is made up of 15 amino acids. The DNA of the CDR3 is TGTGCCAGCAGCTTACGGGAAGGGAGGAGTCAGCCCCAGCATTTT. This translates into CASSLREGRSQPQHF.

This clonotype was detected a few times. The chain joins TRBV5-5 to TRBJ2-3; a possible D gene is TRBD1 (6 bases). Germline lookup yields CDR1 SGHKS and CDR2 YYEKEE (reference sequence). V was clipped by 5 bases and J by 6 bases, with 28 bases between them. This CDR3 region has 18 residues. The CDR3 spells CASRLQGVAVMVYDTQYF. Written as DNA, the CDR3 is TGTGCCAGCAGGCTACAGGGTGTAGCTGTTATGGTTTACGATACGCAGTATTTT.